Below, 4 T cell receptor beta chains from the same sample are listed, as sequenced in a study of blood T cell repertoires in COVID-19. Assay: immunoSEQ multiplex PCR; the TCRdb copy retains only in-frame clones and omits some. The sample holds 50,000 to 75,000 clones, around 87% seen once. Sequencing was performed on peripheral blood. The receptors derive from a man in his 60s with acute or convalescent COVID-19.

This chain connects TRBV7-8 to TRBJ2-7; D is undetermined. Trimming pared 4 bases from V and 5 bases from J, leaving 18 bases between. The CDR3 consists of 15 residues. Germline values: CDR1 SGHVS, CDR2 FQNEAQ. The CDR3, as DNA: TGTGCCAGCAGCTCCCCCGTCGGGTTTACGAACGAGCAGTACTTC. As protein: CASSSPVGFTNEQYF.

The V call is TRBV6-1, the J call TRBJ2-7, with 8 bases aligning to TRBD2. Per the germline V gene, CDR1 is MNHNS and CDR2 is SASEGT. Trimming removed 3 bases from V and 0 bases from J; junction bases left unmatched: 7. The CDR3 covers 16 residues. Written as DNA, the CDR3 is TGTGCCAGCAGTGACGCGGGGCGGGGGGTCTCCTACGAGCAGTACTTC. Protein product: CASSDAGRGVSYEQYF.

This clone was observed a single time. This rearrangement joins TRBV6-1 to TRBJ2-7; TRBD1 might be the D (7 bases). CDR1 and CDR2 (germline): MNHNS, SASEGT. The CDR3 runs to 13 residues. V gave up 7 bases and J gave up 6 bases, with 16 bases separating them. CDR3 DNA sequence: TGTGCCAGCACCCGACAGGGAGGAGGCGAGCAGTACTTC. Translating it yields CASTRQGGGEQYF.

This clone was found once. The chain links TRBV9 to TRBJ1-2; a possible D gene is TRBD1 (5 bases). The V end was cut by 0 bases, the J end by 0 bases, with 9 bases between. CDR1 is SGDLS, CDR2 YYNGEE, per germline. CDR3 length: 15 residues. The CDR3 DNA reads TGTGCCAGCAGCGTAGACGGGGGGACTAACTATGGCTACACCTTC. It yields the protein CASSVDGGTNYGYTF.